The clone carrying this T cell receptor (beta chain) was counted at least ten times. What was amplified from RNA transcripts were TCR beta CDR3 regions. With the HTBI primer set, the TCR CDR3 went through a first round of RT-PCR. One entry per CDR3 protein, called by TCRdb with MiXCR from the multiplex PCR reads. This sample has hundreds of thousands of distinct CDR3 sequences, with 16% found just once. The entry originates in a study of T cells in Graves' hyperthyroidism and ophthalmopathy. Stable hyperthyroidism: no ophthalmopathy progression over 18 months of follow-up. Together with thyroid ultrasound, orbital computed tomography, serum thyroxine and TRAb, clinical symptoms were used for diagnoses. The sequence was obtained from a woman aged 30 to 39 with Graves' hyperthyroidism. Sequenced input: blood.

Here the CDR3 DNA reads TGTGCCAGCAGTGAGGGGTTGCCTGAAGCTTTCTTT. Translating it yields CASSEGLPEAFF. V usage is TRBV2 and J usage is TRBJ1-1, with D unresolved. Per the germline V gene, CDR1 is SNHLY and CDR2 is FYNNEI. The V end was cut by 3 bases, the J end by 6 bases, with 8 bases between. This CDR3 is built from 12 residues. Full variable domain (missing parts from reference TRBV2 and TRBJ1-1): EPEVTQTPSHQVTQMGQEVILRCVPISNHLYFYWYRQILGQKVEFLVSFYNNEISEKSEIFDDQFSVERPDGSNFTLKIRSTKLEDSAMYFCASSEGLPEAFFGQGTRLTVV.